This T cell receptor (beta chain) was identified in a study of blood T cell repertoires in COVID-19. Study in general: Material from acute and convalescent COVID-19 was sourced from the United States, Italy and Spain. T cells, B-cell-depleted T cells, or PBMCs supplied cDNA or gDNA.

The repertoire was sequenced with immunoSEQ multiplex PCR; TCRdb's copy has only in-frame clones and lacks some. The sample has about 200,000 clones; 70% to 85% are singletons. This TCR was sampled from a man over 45 with active or convalescent COVID-19. The sample comprised peripheral blood.

CDR3 residues: CASSLAGAGRDNEQFF. The CDR3 DNA is TGTGCCAGCAGCTTAGCGGGGGCAGGGAGGGACAATGAGCAGTTCTTC. V gene TRBV11-1 combines with J gene TRBJ2-1; D possibly corresponds to TRBD2 (7 bases). Trimming left V 0 bases short and J 5 bases short, with 14 bases between. CDR1 and CDR2 (germline): SGHAT, FQDESV (reference sequence). This CDR3 region has 16 residues.